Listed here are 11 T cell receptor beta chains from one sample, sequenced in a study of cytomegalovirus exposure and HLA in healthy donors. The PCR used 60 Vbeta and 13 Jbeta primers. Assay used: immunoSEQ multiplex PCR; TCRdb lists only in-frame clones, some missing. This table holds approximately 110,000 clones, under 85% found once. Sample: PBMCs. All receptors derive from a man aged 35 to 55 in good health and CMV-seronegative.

The CDR3 region is CASGGGNQPQHF. The CDR3 DNA sequence: TGTGCCAGCGGGGGGGGCAATCAGCCCCAGCATTTT. V gene TRBV28 combines with J gene TRBJ1-5, with D maybe TRBD1 (5 bases). The CDR3 extends over 12 amino acids. CDR1 MDHEN and CDR2 SYDVKM come from the germline V gene. The V gene lost 8 bases and the J gene lost 2 bases, with 7 bases spanning the gap. The full variable domain, in which reference TRBV28 and TRBJ1-5 provide the parts outside the CDR3, is DVKVTQSSRYLVKRTGEKVFLECVQDMDHENMFWYRQDPGLGLRLIYFSYDVKMKEKGDIPEGYSVSREKKERFSLILESASTNQTSMYLCASGGGNQPQHFGDGTRLSIL.

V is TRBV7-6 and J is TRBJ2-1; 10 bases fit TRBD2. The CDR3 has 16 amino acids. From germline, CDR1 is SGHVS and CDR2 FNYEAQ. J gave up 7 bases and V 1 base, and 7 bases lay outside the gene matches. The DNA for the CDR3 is TGTGCCAGCAGCTTAGATAGCGGGAGGTACCCGAATGAGCAGTTCTTC. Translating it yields CASSLDSGRYPNEQFF.

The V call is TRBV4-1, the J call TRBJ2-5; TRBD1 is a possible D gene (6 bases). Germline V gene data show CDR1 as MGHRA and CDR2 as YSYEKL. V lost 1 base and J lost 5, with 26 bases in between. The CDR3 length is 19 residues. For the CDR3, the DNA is TGCGCCAGCAGCCAAGTGGGGATCTCAGGGGATGGGACCCGGGAGACCCAGTACTTC. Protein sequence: CASSQVGISGDGTRETQYF.

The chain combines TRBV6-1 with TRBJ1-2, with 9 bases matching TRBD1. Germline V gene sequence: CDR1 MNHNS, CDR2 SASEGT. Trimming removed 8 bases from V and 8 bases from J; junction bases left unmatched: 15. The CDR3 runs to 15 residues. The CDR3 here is CASYSIIQGAGGYTF. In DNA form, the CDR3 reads TGTGCCAGCTACTCCATCATACAGGGGGCAGGGGGCTACACCTTC.

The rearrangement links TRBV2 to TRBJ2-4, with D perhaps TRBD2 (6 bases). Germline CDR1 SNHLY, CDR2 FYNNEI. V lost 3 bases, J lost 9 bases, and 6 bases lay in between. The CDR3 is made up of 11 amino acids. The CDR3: CASSDGGIQYF. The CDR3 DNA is TGTGCCAGCAGTGACGGGGGCATTCAGTACTTC.

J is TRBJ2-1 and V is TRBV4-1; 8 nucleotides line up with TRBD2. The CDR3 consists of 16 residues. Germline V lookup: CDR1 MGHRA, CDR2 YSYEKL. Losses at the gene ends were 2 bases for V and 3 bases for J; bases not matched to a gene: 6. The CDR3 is CASSQLNSGVYNEQFF. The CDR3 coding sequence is TGCGCCAGCAGCCAACTTAATAGCGGGGTCTACAATGAGCAGTTCTTC.

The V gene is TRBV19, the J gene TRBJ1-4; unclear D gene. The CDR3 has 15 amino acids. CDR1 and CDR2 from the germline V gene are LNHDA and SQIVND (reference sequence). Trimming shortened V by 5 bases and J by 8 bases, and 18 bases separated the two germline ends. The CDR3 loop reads CASSSYDILREKLFF. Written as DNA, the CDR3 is TGTGCCAGTAGTTCGTATGACATTCTCAGGGAAAAACTGTTTTTT.

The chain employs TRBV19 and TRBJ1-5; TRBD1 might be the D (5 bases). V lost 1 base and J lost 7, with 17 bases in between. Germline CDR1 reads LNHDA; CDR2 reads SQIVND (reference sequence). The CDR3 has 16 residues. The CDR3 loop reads CASSIVPVGGRQPQHF. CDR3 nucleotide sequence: TGTGCCAGTAGTATAGTACCGGTGGGGGGTCGACAGCCCCAGCATTTT.

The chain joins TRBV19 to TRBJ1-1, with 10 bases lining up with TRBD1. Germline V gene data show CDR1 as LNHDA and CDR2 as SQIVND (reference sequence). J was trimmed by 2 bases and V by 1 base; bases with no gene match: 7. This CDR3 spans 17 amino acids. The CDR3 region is CASSIGPGQGLNTEAFF. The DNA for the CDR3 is TGTGCCAGTAGTATAGGGCCGGGACAGGGGCTAAACACTGAAGCTTTCTTT.

The CDR3 here is CASSVAPTGSTDTQYF. The CDR3 nucleotides read TGTGCCAGCAGCGTAGCTCCCACAGGGTCCACAGATACGCAGTATTTT. This chain links TRBV9 with TRBJ2-3, with D tentatively TRBD1 (6 bases). Trimming cost V 0 bases and J 2 bases, with 13 bases left between them. CDR3 length: 16 residues. Germline CDR1 reads SGDLS; CDR2 reads YYNGEE.

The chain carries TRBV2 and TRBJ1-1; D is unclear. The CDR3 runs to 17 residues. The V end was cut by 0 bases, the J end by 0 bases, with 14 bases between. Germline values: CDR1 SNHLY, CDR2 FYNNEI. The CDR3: CASSEARRMGMNTEAFF. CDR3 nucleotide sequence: TGTGCCAGCAGTGAAGCGCGGAGGATGGGGATGAACACTGAAGCTTTCTTT.